These 13 T cell receptor beta chains were sequenced from one sample in a study. TCRdb ran MiXCR on the 5' RACE reads and lists one entry per CDR3 protein. This table holds tens of thousands of distinct CDR3 sequences, 25% to 30% found once. Sequenced sample: naive CD4+ T cells sorted from blood. Sample subset: naive CD4+ T cells, CD4+CD45RA+CD25-. These receptors were collected from a female donor with breast cancer.

This clonotype has just a few counts. The chain carries TRBV3-1 and TRBJ2-5; TRBD1 matches 7 bases. The CDR3 spans 13 residues. With 4 bases clipped from V and 5 bases from J, the junction kept 4 bases outside the gene matches. The V gene's germline CDR1 is LGHDT and CDR2 YNNKEL (reference sequence). In nucleotides, the CDR3 is TGTGCCAGCAGCCGTGACAGGGAGGAGACCCAGTACTTC. Residues: CASSRDREETQYF.

In its sample, this clonotype was seen a few times. This chain joins TRBV24-1 and TRBJ2-5; no clear D. The CDR3 loop spans 11 amino acids. V lost 0 bases and J lost 5, with 0 bases in between. Germline lookup yields CDR1 KGHDR and CDR2 SFDVKD. CDR3 residues: CATSDLETQYF. In nucleotides, the CDR3 is TGTGCCACCAGTGATTTGGAGACCCAGTACTTC.

This clonotype was counted a few times. This sequence joins TRBV6-5 and TRBJ2-1; no definite D call. Trimming stripped 8 bases from V and 7 bases from J, with 15 bases between. From germline, CDR1 is MNHEY and CDR2 SVGAGI. CDR3 length: 13 residues. CDR3 region: CASRRGENNEQFF. As DNA, the CDR3 is TGTGCCAGCCGGCGAGGAGAAAATAATGAGCAGTTCTTC.

This clonotype was counted a few times. J is TRBJ1-2 and V is TRBV11-2; no clear D. V was clipped by 0 bases and J by 8 bases, with 13 bases between them. CDR3 size: 14 residues. Germline CDR1 reads SGHAT; CDR2 reads FQNNGV. The CDR3 DNA reads TGTGCCAGCAGCTTAGATCCTTTGGGAATAGGCTACACCTTC. It specifies CASSLDPLGIGYTF.

The CDR3 bases are TGTGCAAGTCGCTTGAGGAGCAGGACCCCCCCCAGGGACATTCAGTACTTC. Amino acid sequence: CASRLRSRTPPRDIQYF. J is TRBJ2-4 and V is TRBV12-2; TRBD2 is the table's D call, not checked against the DNA. TRBV12-2 is listed as a pseudogene. This CDR3 is 17 amino acids long.

This clonotype was counted only a few times. This chain links TRBV7-2 with TRBJ2-7; TRBD1 is a possible D gene (6 bases). V was cut by 5 bases and J by 8 bases, with 13 bases left in between. CDR3 length equals 12 residues. Germline V gives CDR1 SGHTA, CDR2 FQGNSA. As DNA, the CDR3 is TGTGCCAGCAGCCAACAGGGTATTAAGCAGTACTTC. Protein product: CASSQQGIKQYF.

This clonotype was observed a handful of times. Written as DNA, the CDR3 is TGTGCCAGCAGCTTAGTTGCGGGGGGGTTGGCAGATACGCAGTATTTT. Translating it yields CASSLVAGGLADTQYF. The chain joins TRBV13 to TRBJ2-3, with TRBD2 matching 9 bases. V gave up 1 base and J gave up 4 bases; unmatched junction bases: 6. In germline, CDR1 is PRHDT, CDR2 FYEKMQ (reference sequence). This CDR3 is 16 amino acids long.

This clonotype was counted at least ten times. The J gene is TRBJ1-2, the V gene TRBV29-1; 7 positions match TRBD1. The ends lost 5 bases at V and 0 bases at J; junction bases unmatched: 6. The germline V gene has CDR1 SQVTM and CDR2 ANQGSEA. This CDR3 has 14 residues. The CDR3 DNA follows: TGCAGCGTTAAGGAGGGGGCGTCTAACTATGGCTACACCTTC. Translating it yields CSVKEGASNYGYTF. Complete variable domain (other parts from reference TRBV29-1 and TRBJ1-2): SAVISQKPSRDICQRGTSLTIQCQVDSQVTMMFWYRQQPGQSLTLIATANQGSEATYESGFVIDKFPISRPNLTFSTLTVSNMSPEDSSIYLCSVKEGASNYGYTFGSGTRLTVV.

Comments on this clonotype: The CDR3 end shows no conserved phenylalanine or tryptophan, and so a read error is likely. The chain uses TRBV5-1 and TRBJ1-2; D is unresolved. Germline values: CDR1 SGHRS, CDR2 YFSETQ. This CDR3 region has 14 residues. Trimming removed 4 bases from V and 0 bases from J, with 10 bases in between. The DNA for the CDR3 is TGCGCCAGCAGCCCCCAGCCTACTAACTATGGCTACACCCTC. It codes for CASSPQPTNYGYTL.

A note on this clonotype: A clone one base away is much larger, so this may be a read error. The J gene is TRBJ2-2, the V gene TRBV9, with 9 bases matching TRBD2. The CDR3 is 16 residues long. Germline V lookup: CDR1 SGDLS, CDR2 YYNGEE. In DNA form, the CDR3 reads TGTGCCAGCAGCGTAGTTTTAGCGGGAGCTCCCGGGGAGCTGGTTTTT. Protein product: CASSVVLAGAPGELVF.

V is TRBV7-9 and J is TRBJ2-1; 7 nucleotides line up with TRBD2. The CDR3 is 16 amino acids. Germline V gives CDR1 SEHNR, CDR2 FQNEAQ (reference sequence). With V trimmed by 2 bases and J by 8 bases, 12 bases remained unmatched. The CDR3 region is CASSLSGTIVEDEQFF. For the CDR3, the DNA is TGTGCCAGCAGCTTATCCGGGACTATCGTGGAGGATGAGCAGTTCTTC.

The chain has TRBV15 and TRBJ2-5; perhaps TRBD1 as D (6 bases). CDR1 LNHNV and CDR2 YYDKDF come from the germline V gene (reference sequence). V lost 7 bases and J 4 bases, leaving 13 bases between the germline ends. The CDR3 sequence is 13 residues long. The CDR3 region is CATKTGPLETQYF. The CDR3, as DNA: TGTGCCACCAAGACAGGTCCTCTAGAGACCCAGTACTTC.

Concerning this clonotype: This may be a read error: a much more frequent sequence differs by one nucleotide. The V and J genes are TRBV29-1 and TRBJ2-5; no definite D call. Germline CDR1 SQVTM, CDR2 ANQGSEA. The CDR3 is made up of 14 amino acids. The CDR3 DNA follows: TGCAACGTTCCTGAACGTTACCCCGGGGAGACCCAGTACTTC. This codes for CNVPERYPGETQYF.